This passage covers 8 T cell receptor beta chains from one sample sequenced in a study of blood T cell repertoires in COVID-19. Only in-frame clones appear in the TCRdb table, and some are missing; sequencing was by immunoSEQ multiplex PCR. This sample has some 270,000 clones, with under 95% found just once. Material for sequencing was PBMCs or T cells enriched from blood (not recorded which). The receptors shown here come from a man aged 35-49 years who had been exposed to COVID-19.

The CDR3 is CASSRGLAGGTHTDTQYF. The CDR3 region has the DNA TGTGCCAGCAGCCGGGGACTAGCGGGGGGTACTCACACAGATACGCAGTATTTT. V and J are TRBV5-6 and TRBJ2-3, with 15 bases identical to TRBD2. V lost 4 bases to trimming and J lost 2 bases; unmatched junction nucleotides: 8. CDR3 length: 18 residues. The germline V gene has CDR1 SGHDT and CDR2 YYEEEE.

V usage is TRBV28 and J usage is TRBJ2-4; 8 positions agree with TRBD1. The CDR3 totals 18 residues. The V and J ends lost 1 base and 1 base, in that order; junction bases with no gene match: 9. Germline V CDR1 and CDR2: MDHEN, SYDVKM. CDR3 protein: CASSLFPRDRMAKNIQYF. The CDR3 DNA is TGTGCCAGCAGTTTATTCCCTCGGGACAGGATGGCCAAAAACATTCAGTACTTC.

The rearrangement uses TRBV25-1 and TRBJ1-2; TRBD1 matches at 8 bases. Germline loops: CDR1 MGHDK, CDR2 SYGVNS. Unmatched junction bases numbered 4, after V lost 2 bases and J lost 5 bases. The CDR3 consists of 14 residues. DNA of the CDR3: TGTGCCAGCAGTGAAGCCGGACAGGGTTATGGCTACACCTTC. It is translated as CASSEAGQGYGYTF.

The chain employs TRBV7-3 and TRBJ2-7; 8 bases fit TRBD2. Germline V gene sequence: CDR1 SGHTA, CDR2 FQGTGA. Losses at the gene ends were 5 bases for V and 2 bases for J; bases not matched to a gene: 8. The CDR3 contains 15 residues. The CDR3 loop reads CASSKPGTRPYEQYF. For the CDR3, the DNA is TGTGCCAGCAGCAAACCCGGGACTAGGCCCTACGAGCAGTACTTC. The full variable domain, in which reference TRBV7-3 and TRBJ2-7 provide the parts outside the CDR3, is GAGVSQTPSNKVTEKGKYVELRCDPISGHTALYWYRQSLGQGPEFLIYFQGTGAADDSGLPNDRFFAVRPEGSVSTLKIQRTERGDSAVYLCASSKPGTRPYEQYFGPGTRLTVT.

V gene TRBV5-4 combines with J gene TRBJ1-1; D is perhaps TRBD1 (6 bases). The CDR3 covers 14 residues. Per germline, CDR1 SGHNT and CDR2 YYREEE (reference sequence). V lost 4 bases and J lost 1, with 11 bases in between. CDR3 sequence reads: CASSQGQQNTEAFF. CDR3 DNA sequence: TGTGCCAGCAGCCAGGGACAACAGAACACTGAAGCTTTCTTT.

J is TRBJ2-7 and V is TRBV5-4; D not resolved. V dropped 0 bases and J dropped 1 base, with 17 bases sitting between them. The CDR3 contains 17 residues. Per germline, CDR1 SGHNT and CDR2 YYREEE (reference sequence). CDR3 protein: CASSLAFPDTDSYEQYF. As DNA, the CDR3 is TGTGCCAGCAGCTTGGCCTTTCCCGACACAGATTCCTACGAGCAGTACTTC.

CDR3 residues: CAWTSDREGRRTEAFF. The CDR3 bases are TGTGCCTGGACCTCGGACAGGGAGGGGAGGCGAACTGAAGCTTTCTTT. V usage is TRBV30 and J usage is TRBJ1-1, with TRBD1 matching 8 bases. V gave up 4 bases and J gave up 5 bases; unmatched junction bases: 15. CDR3 length equals 16 residues. The germline gives CDR1 GTSNPN, CDR2 SVGIG (reference sequence).

V is TRBV28 and J is TRBJ1-2, with TRBD1 matching over 8 bases. The CDR3 is made up of 14 amino acids. Germline assignment: CDR1 MDHEN and CDR2 SYDVKM. Trimming at V came to 4 bases and at J to 2 bases, leaving 3 bases not matched to a gene. DNA for the CDR3: TGTGCCAGCAGTTCGCAGGGGGCAAACTATGGCTACACCTTC. It yields the protein CASSSQGANYGYTF.